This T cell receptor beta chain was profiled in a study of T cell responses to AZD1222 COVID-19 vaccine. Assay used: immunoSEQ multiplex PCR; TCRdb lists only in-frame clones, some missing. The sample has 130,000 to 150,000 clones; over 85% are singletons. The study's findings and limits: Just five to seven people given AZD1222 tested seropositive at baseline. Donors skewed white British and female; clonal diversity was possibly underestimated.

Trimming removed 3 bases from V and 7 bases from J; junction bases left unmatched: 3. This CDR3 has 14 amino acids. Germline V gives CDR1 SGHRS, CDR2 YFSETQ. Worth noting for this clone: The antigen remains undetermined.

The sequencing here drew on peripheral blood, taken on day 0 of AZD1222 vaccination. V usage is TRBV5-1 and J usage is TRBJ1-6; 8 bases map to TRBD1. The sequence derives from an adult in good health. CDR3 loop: CASSSGQENSPLHF. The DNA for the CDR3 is TGCGCCAGCAGCTCGGGACAGGAGAATTCACCCCTCCACTTT. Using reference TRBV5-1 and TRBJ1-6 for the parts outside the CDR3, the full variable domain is KAGVTQTPRYLIKTRGQQVTLSCSPISGHRSVSWYQQTPGQGLQFLFEYFSETQRNKGNFPGRFSGRQFSNSRSEMNVSTLELGDSALYLCASSSGQENSPLHFGNGTRLTVT.